Listed below are T cell receptor beta chains from one sample, sequenced in a study of CD8+ T cells in alopecia areata. The table came from immunoSEQ multiplex PCR; TCRdb's copy has only in-frame clones and leaves some out. The sample carries 95,000 to 150,000 clones, about 50% recorded once. The sequencing sample was made of NKG2D-low CD8+ T cells sorted from blood. The origin of the receptors is a human donor with alopecia areata. Each CDR3 is given with its conserved first and last residue. Fields, in order: CDR3 protein, CDR3 DNA, D gene, J gene, clone size, V gene. The D gene is left open where the match is weak. Only some rows state a clone size, as once, few, many or a class for expanded clones.

CDR3: CASSQAPKVDSYEQYF
DNA: TGCGCCAGCAGCCAAGCCCCCAAGGTGGACTCCTACGAGCAGTACTTC
D: .
J: TRBJ2-7
size: .
V: TRBV4-1

CDR3: CATNPEGNTEAFF
DNA: TGTGCCACGAACCCGGAGGGGAACACTGAAGCTTTCTTT
D: .
J: TRBJ1-1
size: .
V: TRBV25-1

CDR3: CASSPLRGYNEQFF
DNA: TGTGCCAGCAGCCCGCTTCGGGGCTACAATGAGCAGTTCTTC
D: .
J: TRBJ2-1
size: .
V: TRBV9

CDR3: CSVEEGTSGRAYEQYF
DNA: TGCAGCGTTGAAGAGGGGACTAGCGGGAGGGCCTACGAGCAGTACTTC
D: TRBD2
J: TRBJ2-7
size: .
V: TRBV29-1

CDR3: CAWSVLGRRETQYF
DNA: TGTGCCTGGAGTGTACTGGGCAGACGGGAGACCCAGTACTTC
D: .
J: TRBJ2-5
size: once
V: TRBV30

CDR3: CAWSAASGSGANVLTF
DNA: TGTGCCTGGAGTGCGGCTAGCGGCTCTGGGGCCAACGTCCTGACTTTC
D: TRBD2
J: TRBJ2-6
size: .
V: TRBV30

CDR3: CASRVPPSDGYTF
DNA: TGTGCCAGCAGAGTCCCCCCCTCGGATGGCTACACCTTC
D: .
J: TRBJ1-2
size: .
V: TRBV27

CDR3: CSVRGGSSYNEQFF
DNA: TGCAGCGTTCGGGGGGGGAGCTCCTACAATGAGCAGTTCTTC
D: TRBD2
J: TRBJ2-1
size: .
V: TRBV29-1

CDR3: CASSSDRDTGSYEQYF
DNA: TGCGCCAGCAGTAGCGACCGGGACACTGGGTCCTACGAGCAGTACTTC
D: .
J: TRBJ2-7
size: .
V: TRBV5-1

CDR3: CAWNWGLETQYF
DNA: TGTGCCTGGAATTGGGGGCTAGAGACCCAGTACTTC
D: .
J: TRBJ2-5
size: .
V: TRBV30

CDR3: CAISLDTSTDTQYF
DNA: TGTGCCATCAGTCTGGACACCAGCACAGATACGCAGTATTTT
D: .
J: TRBJ2-3
size: .
V: TRBV10-3

CDR3: CSVVGDNYEQYF
DNA: TGCAGCGTTGTTGGGGATAACTACGAGCAGTACTTC
D: .
J: TRBJ2-7
size: once
V: TRBV29-1

CDR3: CSVEEEPLREEADTQYF
DNA: TGCAGCGTTGAAGAAGAACCTCTGCGGGAGGAAGCAGATACGCAGTATTTT
D: TRBD2
J: TRBJ2-3
size: few
V: TRBV29-1

CDR3: CASRGQNEAFF
DNA: TGTGCCAGCAGAGGACAAAATGAAGCTTTCTTT
D: .
J: TRBJ1-1
size: .
V: TRBV6-5

CDR3: CASSLSETQYF
DNA: TGCGCCAGCAGCTTGTCGGAGACCCAGTACTTC
D: .
J: TRBJ2-5
size: once
V: TRBV5-1

CDR3: CASIGGAGAEQYF
DNA: TGTGCCAGCATAGGGGGGGCCGGGGCCGAGCAGTACTTC
D: .
J: TRBJ2-7
size: .
V: TRBV27

CDR3: CASSQDGTDTQYF
DNA: TGCGCCAGCAGCCAAGATGGGACAGATACGCAGTATTTT
D: .
J: TRBJ2-3
size: .
V: TRBV4-1

CDR3: CAWTATGEVYGYTF
DNA: TGTGCCTGGACCGCGACAGGAGAGGTCTATGGCTACACCTTC
D: .
J: TRBJ1-2
size: .
V: TRBV30

CDR3: CASSSGQFYEQYF
DNA: TGCGCCAGCAGCTCGGGACAGTTCTACGAGCAGTACTTC
D: TRBD1
J: TRBJ2-7
size: .
V: TRBV5-1

CDR3: CSVAAGARPSYEQYF
DNA: TGCAGCGTTGCCGCCGGGGCAAGACCCTCCTACGAGCAGTACTTC
D: .
J: TRBJ2-7
size: few
V: TRBV29-1

CDR3: CAMASGPSTDTQYF
DNA: TGTGCCATGGCGAGCGGGCCTAGCACAGATACGCAGTATTTT
D: .
J: TRBJ2-3
size: .
V: TRBV10-3

CDR3: CASSLVRQAEETQYF
DNA: TGTGCCAGCAGTTTGGTCCGGCAGGCGGAAGAGACCCAGTACTTC
D: .
J: TRBJ2-5
size: .
V: TRBV28

CDR3: CASSLVLARPIDEQFF
DNA: TGTGCCAGCAGCTTAGTGCTAGCCAGACCCATCGATGAGCAGTTCTTC
D: .
J: TRBJ2-1
size: few
V: TRBV7-9

CDR3: CSVAEIGELFF
DNA: TGCAGCGTTGCGGAAATCGGGGAGCTGTTTTTT
D: .
J: TRBJ2-2
size: few
V: TRBV29-1

CDR3: CSAAGSGENTGELFF
DNA: TGCAGCGCTGCTGGGTCAGGAGAGAACACCGGGGAGCTGTTTTTT
D: .
J: TRBJ2-2
size: .
V: TRBV29-1

CDR3: CASSRPERGVGKTQYF
DNA: TGTGCCAGCAGCCGACCGGAGCGGGGGGTGGGAAAGACCCAGTACTTC
D: TRBD2
J: TRBJ2-5
size: .
V: TRBV28

CDR3: CSVVVGGLNEQFF
DNA: TGCAGCGTTGTGGTGGGGGGGTTAAATGAGCAGTTCTTC
D: TRBD2
J: TRBJ2-1
size: .
V: TRBV29-1

CDR3: CSVPGGEFYTF
DNA: TGCAGCGTTCCAGGGGGCGAGTTCTACACCTTC
D: TRBD1
J: TRBJ1-2
size: few
V: TRBV29-1

CDR3: CASSYSSLTDTQYF
DNA: TGTGCCAGCAGTTACAGCAGTCTCACAGATACGCAGTATTTT
D: .
J: TRBJ2-3
size: few
V: TRBV7-2

CDR3: CAWSTGASDIQYF
DNA: TGTGCCTGGAGTACCGGGGCTTCGGACATTCAGTACTTC
D: .
J: TRBJ2-4
size: .
V: TRBV30

CDR3: CASSSTAGSYNEQFF
DNA: TGTGCCAGCAGTTCGACAGCCGGCTCCTACAATGAGCAGTTCTTC
D: .
J: TRBJ2-1
size: few
V: TRBV6-5

CDR3: CASSYRWRNPSGTQYF
DNA: TGTGCCAGCAGTTACAGGTGGAGGAACCCATCCGGGACCCAGTACTTC
D: .
J: TRBJ2-5
size: few
V: TRBV6-5

CDR3: CASRRTDEQETQYF
DNA: TGTGCCAGCAGGCGGACAGATGAGCAAGAGACCCAGTACTTC
D: .
J: TRBJ2-5
size: few
V: TRBV6-1

CDR3: CASSHYDGTPYNEQFF
DNA: TGCGCCAGCAGCCACTATGACGGGACACCTTACAATGAGCAGTTCTTC
D: .
J: TRBJ2-1
size: .
V: TRBV4-1

CDR3: CSADSGVHEQYF
DNA: TGCAGCGCCGATAGCGGGGTTCACGAGCAGTACTTC
D: TRBD2
J: TRBJ2-7
size: .
V: TRBV29-1

CDR3: CASSVSGGSYEQYF
DNA: TGTGCCAGCAGCGTATCGGGGGGCTCATACGAGCAGTACTTC
D: .
J: TRBJ2-7
size: once
V: TRBV9

CDR3: CASSYEAGGYEQYF
DNA: TGTGCCAGCAGTTACGAGGCGGGAGGCTACGAGCAGTACTTC
D: TRBD2
J: TRBJ2-7
size: .
V: TRBV6-6

CDR3: CASSSTGAEQYF
DNA: TGCGCCAGCAGTTCTACAGGGGCCGAGCAGTACTTC
D: TRBD1
J: TRBJ2-7
size: .
V: TRBV5-1

CDR3: CASSQETGDYNEQFF
DNA: TGTGCCAGCAGCCAAGAGACAGGGGACTACAATGAGCAGTTCTTC
D: TRBD1
J: TRBJ2-1
size: .
V: TRBV4-2

CDR3: CSVRTEEETQYF
DNA: TGCAGCGTTCGGACAGAAGAAGAGACCCAGTACTTC
D: .
J: TRBJ2-5
size: few
V: TRBV29-1